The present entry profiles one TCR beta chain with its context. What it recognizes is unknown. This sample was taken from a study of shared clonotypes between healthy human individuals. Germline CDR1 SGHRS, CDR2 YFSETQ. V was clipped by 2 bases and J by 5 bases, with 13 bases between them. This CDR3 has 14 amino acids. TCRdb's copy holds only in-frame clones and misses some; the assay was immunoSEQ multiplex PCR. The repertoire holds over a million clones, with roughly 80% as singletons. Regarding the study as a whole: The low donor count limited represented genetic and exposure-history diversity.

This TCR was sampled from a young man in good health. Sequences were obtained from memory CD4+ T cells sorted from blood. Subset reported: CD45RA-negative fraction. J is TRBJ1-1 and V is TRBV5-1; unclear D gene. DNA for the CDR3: TGCGCCAGCAGCTTACCAGGAGATAGGACTGAAGCTTTCTTT. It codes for CASSLPGDRTEAFF. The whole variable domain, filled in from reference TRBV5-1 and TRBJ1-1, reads KAGVTQTPRYLIKTRGQQVTLSCSPISGHRSVSWYQQTPGQGLQFLFEYFSETQRNKGNFPGRFSGRQFSNSRSEMNVSTLELGDSALYLCASSLPGDRTEAFFGQGTRLTVV.